Listed below are T cell receptor beta chains from one sample, sequenced in a study of T-cell reconstitution after alpha-beta-depleted transplantation in children. Each CDR3 protein gets one entry after TCRdb re-called the PCR reads with MiXCR. The table has roughly 790,000 distinct CDR3 sequences, 16% seen once. Source: PBMCs, mostly from graft donor cells, taken 360 days after TCRalphabeta/CD19-depleted stem cell transplant. Source of these receptors: a male patient aged 10-17 years who had a stem cell transplant for acute lymphoblastic leukemia, so the T cells may come from the graft donor. Each CDR3 is given with its conserved first and last residue. A D gene is named only where the DNA matches it firmly. Clone sizes are given selectively: once, few, many, or a class where the clone is expanded.

D	size	V	J	DNA	CDR3
NA	NA	TRBV7-3	TRBJ2-1	TGTGCCAGCGGGCGTTACAATGAGCAGTTCTTC	CASGRYNEQFF
NA	NA	TRBV11-2	TRBJ2-3	TGTGCCAGCAGCTTAGGGCCCACGTATACGCAGTATTTT	CASSLGPTYTQYF
NA	NA	TRBV20-1	TRBJ1-5	TGCAGTGTGGGGAGCAGGAGTAGCAATCAGCCCCAGCATTTT	CSVGSRSSNQPQHF
TRBD1	NA	TRBV5-1	TRBJ1-4	TGCGCCAGCAGCTTGCCCCCACCGGGACAGCCTTTTAATGAAAAACTGTTTTTT	CASSLPPPGQPFNEKLFF
TRBD1	few	TRBV15	TRBJ2-3	TGTGCCACCTCAGAGGGGGCGGCGGATACGCAGTATTTT	CATSEGAADTQYF
TRBD1	NA	TRBV10-3	TRBJ1-5	TGTGCCATCAGTGAGGGGGACAGGGGTGGCGGCAATCAGCCCCAGCATTTT	CAISEGDRGGGNQPQHF
NA	few	TRBV7-8	TRBJ1-5	TGTGCCAGCAGCTTACAACAGGGTGGCAATCAGCCCCAGCATTTT	CASSLQQGGNQPQHF
NA	NA	TRBV6-5	TRBJ2-1	TGTGCCAGCAGTTGGAGTAGCTGGTCCTACAATGAGCAGTTCTTC	CASSWSSWSYNEQFF
NA	many	TRBV4-2	TRBJ2-2	TGTGCCAGCAGCCAAGATCCCGGGGAGCTGTTTTTT	CASSQDPGELFF
NA	NA	TRBV20-1	TRBJ2-1	TGCAGTGCTAGAGATTGGACCTCCAAACACCGGCTCGAGCAGTTCTTC	CSARDWTSKHRLEQFF
TRBD2	NA	TRBV4-1	TRBJ2-7	TGCGCCAGCAGCCAAGAGGGGTTAGCGGGAGTATTGGGATACGAGCAGTACTTC	CASSQEGLAGVLGYEQYF
TRBD2	NA	TRBV9	TRBJ2-1	TGTGCCAGCTCACATACGGGGGGTGAGCAGTTCTTC	CASSHTGGEQFF
NA	many	TRBV20-1	TRBJ2-5	TGCAGTGCTAGAGTAAGGGTCCGAGAGACCCAGTACTTC	CSARVRVRETQYF
TRBD1	NA	TRBV27	TRBJ2-1	TGTGCCAGCCGCCCTTCAAGTGGAGGACAGGGGTATGATGAGCAGTTCTTC	CASRPSSGGQGYDEQFF
TRBD1	many	TRBV3-1	TRBJ1-6	TGTGCCAGCAGCCCCCCGGGACAGGGGTTTTCACCCCTCCACTTT	CASSPPGQGFSPLHF
NA	few	TRBV11-2	TRBJ2-1	TGTGCCAGCAGCCCCAATAACAATGAGCAGTTCTTC	CASSPNNNEQFF
TRBD2	NA	TRBV23-1	TRBJ2-5	TGCGCCAGTAATCAGACGACAGGGGGCGTAGGACTAGCGGGAGAGGTGCAAGAGACCCAGTACTTC	CASNQTTGGVGLAGEVQETQYF
TRBD1	few	TRBV12-3/TRBV12-4	TRBJ2-5	TGTGCCAGCAGTCCCGGACAGGGCGGCTCGGAGACCCAGTACTTC	CASSPGQGGSETQYF
NA	few	TRBV12-3/TRBV12-4	TRBJ2-1	TGTGCCAGCAGTTTATTGGAACTAGGAGAGCAGTTCTTC	CASSLLELGEQFF
TRBD1	NA	TRBV11-2	TRBJ1-5	TGTGCCAGCAGCTTTTACCGGGACAGGGGGCACGAGGAAGCGCCCCAGCATTTT	CASSFYRDRGHEEAPQHF